The rows below give T cell receptor beta chains drawn from one sample of a study of Ad26.COV2.S vaccination and SARS-CoV-2 variants. Here immunoSEQ multiplex PCR was the method, and the copy in TCRdb shows in-frame clones only, minus some. The sample carries some 390,000 clones, about 88% recorded once. The sequenced sample was peripheral blood, obtained in a trial of Ad26.COV2.S vaccine versus placebo. The source is a person between 18 and 65 years old who received the Ad26.COV2.S COVID-19 vaccine or a placebo. CDR3s include the opening cysteine and the closing phenylalanine or tryptophan. Fields, in order: V gene, J gene, clone size, D gene, CDR3 DNA, CDR3 protein. D genes are given only for firm matches. Expanded clones get a size class; other rows say once, few or many, or leave the size out.

V gene: TRBV12-3/TRBV12-4; J gene: TRBJ2-7; clone size: once; D gene: NA; CDR3 DNA: TGTGCCAGCAGTTTAACAAGTTCCTACGAGCAGTACTTC; CDR3 protein: CASSLTSSYEQYF
V gene: TRBV11-2; J gene: TRBJ2-3; clone size: NA; D gene: NA; CDR3 DNA: TGTGCCAGCAGCTTATCAGTTAGCACAGATACGCAGTATTTT; CDR3 protein: CASSLSVSTDTQYF
V gene: TRBV25-1; J gene: TRBJ2-3; clone size: NA; D gene: NA; CDR3 DNA: TGTGCCAGCAGTTCCGCGGCGGGGATGACAGATACGCAGTATTTT; CDR3 protein: CASSSAAGMTDTQYF
V gene: TRBV19; J gene: TRBJ1-6; clone size: NA; D gene: NA; CDR3 DNA: TGTGCCACCGCTCCCGGGACAACTTCACCCCTCCACTTT; CDR3 protein: CATAPGTTSPLHF
V gene: TRBV25-1; J gene: TRBJ1-6; clone size: NA; D gene: NA; CDR3 DNA: TGTGCCAGCAATAAGGGGGTATTTTCACCCCTCCACTTT; CDR3 protein: CASNKGVFSPLHF
V gene: TRBV6-1; J gene: TRBJ1-2; clone size: once; D gene: NA; CDR3 DNA: TGTGCCACCACTGAACCCGACAGTTCCTATGGCTACACCTTC; CDR3 protein: CATTEPDSSYGYTF
V gene: TRBV12-3/TRBV12-4; J gene: TRBJ2-5; clone size: NA; D gene: NA; CDR3 DNA: TGTGCCAGCAGTTTCGGGCAGAAAGAGACCCAGTACTTC; CDR3 protein: CASSFGQKETQYF
V gene: TRBV30; J gene: TRBJ2-2; clone size: few; D gene: TRBD1; CDR3 DNA: TGTGCCTGGAGTGTACAGGACAGGGAGGCCGGGGAGCTGTTTTTT; CDR3 protein: CAWSVQDREAGELFF
V gene: TRBV30; J gene: TRBJ1-5; clone size: NA; D gene: NA; CDR3 DNA: TGTGCCTGGAGTGATAACTTCAATCAGCCCCAGCATTTT; CDR3 protein: CAWSDNFNQPQHF
V gene: TRBV11-2; J gene: TRBJ2-5; clone size: NA; D gene: TRBD1; CDR3 DNA: TGTGCCAGCTGGGACAGTCAAGAGACCCAGTACTTC; CDR3 protein: CASWDSQETQYF
V gene: TRBV29-1; J gene: TRBJ1-2; clone size: few; D gene: NA; CDR3 DNA: TGCAGCGCAGAGACACCCCCTAACTATGGCTACACCTTC; CDR3 protein: CSAETPPNYGYTF
V gene: TRBV5-6; J gene: TRBJ2-5; clone size: NA; D gene: TRBD1; CDR3 DNA: TGTGCCAGCAGCCCCACAGGGGGGACCCAGTACTTC; CDR3 protein: CASSPTGGTQYF